This T cell receptor (beta chain) was identified in a study of cytomegalovirus exposure and HLA in healthy donors. This clone was picked up one time. The CDR3 has 14 amino acids. Germline assignment: CDR1 SGHDT and CDR2 YYEEEE. The PCR employed 60 Vbeta primers together with 13 Jbeta primers. Sequencing used immunoSEQ multiplex PCR; TCRdb keeps in-frame clones, though not all of them. Of 90,000 to 100,000 clones in the sample, 78% are singletons; the top ten hold 3% to 3.5%. The TCR originated in a woman in her thirties or forties in good health and CMV-seronegative. The sample was PBMCs. This chain links TRBV5-6 with TRBJ2-5; the D gene is possibly TRBD1 (5 bases). The J call is uncertain, as TRBJ2-7 better fits the DNA end. CDR3: CASSLEQGIYEQYF. The DNA for the CDR3 is TGTGCCAGCAGCTTGGAGCAGGGAATCTACGAGCAGTACTTC.